The TCR beta chain described here comes from a study of graft-versus-host responses after intestinal transplantation. The overall study: Anti-thymocyte globulin induction was given to all recipients, followed by tacrolimus and steroids for 2 to 3 years.

Data came from immunoSEQ multiplex PCR; TCRdb stores just in-frame clones and leaves some out. Of 85,000 to 100,000 clones listed, around 90% are singletons. Overall study findings and caveats: GvH clones appeared in recipient marrow, some first in ileum or blood.

In the case of this clone: Its antigen is as yet unknown.

J gave up 6 bases and V 3 bases, and 10 bases lay outside the gene matches. The CDR3 length is 18 residues. Germline V CDR1 and CDR2: SGHRS, YFSETQ. The sample in question was unstimulated CD4+ T cells sorted from spleen or lymph node cells, obtained before intestinal transplant. This sequence joins TRBV5-1 and TRBJ2-2; 14 bases are a match to TRBD2. The clonotype originates from a human donor who received an intestinal transplant. The CDR3 sequence is CASSWGLAGVFQPGELFF. The CDR3, as DNA: TGCGCCAGCAGCTGGGGACTAGCGGGAGTATTCCAACCCGGGGAGCTGTTTTTT.